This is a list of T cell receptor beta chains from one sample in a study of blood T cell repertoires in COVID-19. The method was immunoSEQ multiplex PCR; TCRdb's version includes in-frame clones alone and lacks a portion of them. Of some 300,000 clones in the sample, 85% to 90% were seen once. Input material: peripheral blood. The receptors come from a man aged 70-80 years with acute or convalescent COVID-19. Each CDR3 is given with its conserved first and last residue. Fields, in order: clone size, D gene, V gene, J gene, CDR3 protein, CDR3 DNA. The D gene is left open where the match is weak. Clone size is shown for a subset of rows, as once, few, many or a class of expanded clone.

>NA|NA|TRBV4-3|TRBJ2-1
CASSREFDEQFF
TGCGCCAGCAGCCGGGAGTTCGATGAGCAGTTCTTC
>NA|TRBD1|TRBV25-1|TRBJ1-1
CASRGQGVNTEAFF
TGTGCCAGCAGGGGACAGGGAGTGAACACTGAAGCTTTCTTT
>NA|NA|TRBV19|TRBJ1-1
CASSSTGNTEAFF
TGTGCCAGTAGTTCGACGGGGAACACTGAAGCTTTCTTT
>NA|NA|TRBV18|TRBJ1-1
CASSPLWGRENTEAFF
TGTGCCAGCTCACCACTCTGGGGCAGAGAAAACACTGAAGCTTTCTTT
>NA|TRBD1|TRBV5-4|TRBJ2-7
CASSLAVGQGYEQYF
TGTGCCAGCAGCTTGGCCGTCGGACAGGGCTACGAGCAGTACTTC
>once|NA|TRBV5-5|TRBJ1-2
CASSTIGILGVGYTF
TGTGCCAGCAGCACTATAGGGATTCTGGGAGTCGGCTACACCTTC
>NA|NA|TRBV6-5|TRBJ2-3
CASTGAVSTDTQYF
TGTGCCAGCACAGGGGCGGTTAGCACAGATACGCAGTATTTT
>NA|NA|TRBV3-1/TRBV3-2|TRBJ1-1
CASRAGTPNTEAFF
TGTGCCAGCAGAGCCGGGACACCGAACACTGAAGCTTTCTTT
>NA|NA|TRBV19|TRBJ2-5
CASSARGTRETQYF
TGTGCCAGTAGTGCCCGGGGGACGAGGGAGACCCAGTACTTC
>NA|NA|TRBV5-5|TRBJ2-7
CASSRTPGHLYEQYF
TGTGCCAGCAGCCGCACCCCGGGACACCTCTACGAGCAGTACTTC
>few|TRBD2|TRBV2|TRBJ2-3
CASNEREGRADTQYF
TGTGCCAGCAACGAGCGGGAGGGCCGCGCAGATACGCAGTATTTT
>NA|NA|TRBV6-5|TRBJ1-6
CASSFQGSYNSPLHF
TGTGCCAGCAGTTTTCAGGGCTCCTATAATTCACCCCTCCACTTT
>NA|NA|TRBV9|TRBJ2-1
CASSVGRNEQFF
TGTGCCAGCAGCGTAGGGAGAAATGAGCAGTTCTTC
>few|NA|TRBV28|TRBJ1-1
CASRLTGNTEAFF
TGTGCCAGCAGACTGACAGGGAACACTGAAGCTTTCTTT
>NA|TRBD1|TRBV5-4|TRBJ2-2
CASSLGGQGAYLNTGELFF
TGTGCCAGCAGCTTGGGTGGACAGGGCGCATATCTGAACACCGGGGAGCTGTTTTTT
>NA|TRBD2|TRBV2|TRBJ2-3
CASSGSGSGTDTQYF
TGTGCCAGCAGTGGTAGCGGGAGCGGCACAGATACGCAGTATTTT
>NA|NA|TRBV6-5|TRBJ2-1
CASRPPQRAYNEQFF
TGTGCCAGCAGACCCCCTCAGAGGGCATACAATGAGCAGTTCTTC
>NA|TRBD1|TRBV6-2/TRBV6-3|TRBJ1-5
CASSYESNRGTWSNQPQHF
TGTGCCAGCAGTTACGAAAGCAACAGGGGGACGTGGAGCAATCAGCCCCAGCATTTT
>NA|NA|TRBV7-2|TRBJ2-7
CASSLDAGVREQYF
TGTGCCAGCAGCTTAGACGCAGGGGTCCGCGAGCAGTACTTC